The rows below give T cell receptor beta chains drawn from one sample of a study of T-cell reconstitution after alpha-beta-depleted transplantation in children. TCRdb passed the PCR reads through MiXCR, listing each CDR3 protein once. The table lists around 450,000 distinct CDR3 sequences, approximately 10% of them singletons. The sequenced sample was PBMCs, obtained before TCRalphabeta/CD19-depleted stem cell transplant. These receptors all come from a child aged 2 to 15 with inherited bone marrow failure, due to receive a stem cell transplant. The CDR3 runs from the conserved cysteine through the conserved F or W. The D gene is left open where the match is weak. Clone size is given for some rows only: seen once, a few or many times, or a class if the clone is expanded.

cdr3_nt cdr3_aa d_call j_call clone_size v_call
TGTGCCAGCACCCTGAGGCTAGCGCTTAGCACAGATACGCAGTATTTT CASTLRLALSTDTQYF NA TRBJ2-3 many TRBV12-3/TRBV12-4
TGTGCCAGTACATGGGGGTACAATCAGCCCCAGCATTTT CASTWGYNQPQHF NA TRBJ1-5 NA TRBV19
TGCGCCAGCAGCCAAGATGGCAGTGGGTCACCCCTCCACTTT CASSQDGSGSPLHF NA TRBJ1-6 many TRBV4-3
TGTGCCAGCAGTTTTCGGGGGATTAGGTACGAGCAGTACTTC CASSFRGIRYEQYF NA TRBJ2-7 NA TRBV28
TGCGCCAGCAGCCCATTCCCTGACCCCAATGAGCAGTTCTTC CASSPFPDPNEQFF NA TRBJ2-1 few TRBV5-1
TGCGCCAGCAGCCAAGAAGGTGGGCGGGATAATGAGCAGTTCTTC CASSQEGGRDNEQFF NA TRBJ2-1 many TRBV4-1
TGCAGTGCTCTCCCCCTCCGACTAGCCGGTGGAAATGAGCAGTTCTTC CSALPLRLAGGNEQFF TRBD2 TRBJ2-1 NA TRBV20-1
TGTGCCAGCAGTAAGGATGGACTAGGTGGGGCAGATACGCAGTATTTT CASSKDGLGGADTQYF TRBD2 TRBJ2-3 many TRBV12-3/TRBV12-4
TGTGCCAGCTCGAGGACTAGCGGGACCCCCGGGGAGCTGTTTTTT CASSRTSGTPGELFF TRBD2 TRBJ2-2 many TRBV12-3/TRBV12-4
TGTGCCAGCAGTTCGGGACTAGCGGGAGGGCCCACCTACAATGAGCAGTTCTTC CASSSGLAGGPTYNEQFF TRBD2 TRBJ2-1 NA TRBV6-5
TGTGCCAGTAGTAGGGGACAGGGAGACGTCACCGGGGAGCTGTTTTTT CASSRGQGDVTGELFF TRBD1 TRBJ2-2 NA TRBV19
TGTGCCAGCGACCGGACTAGCGTATTGTCCTACAATGAGCAGTTCTTC CASDRTSVLSYNEQFF TRBD2 TRBJ2-1 NA TRBV27
TGTGCCAGCAGCGGCCTGGAGACCCAGTACTTC CASSGLETQYF NA TRBJ2-5 many TRBV7-9
TGTGCCAGCAGTTCCGGACAGGGTCTTGTGCCCCAGCATTTT CASSSGQGLVPQHF TRBD1 TRBJ1-5 few TRBV6-2/TRBV6-3
TGTGCCACCAGTGATTTCGGATACAATGAGCAGTTCTTC CATSDFGYNEQFF NA TRBJ2-1 many TRBV24-1
TGTGCCATCAGTGCCCCGAGGATAGGCTACGAGCAGTACTTC CAISAPRIGYEQYF NA TRBJ2-7 many TRBV10-3
TGTGCCAGCAGTCCGATGGCCAGTAGCAATCAGCCCCAGCATTTT CASSPMASSNQPQHF NA TRBJ1-5 many TRBV12-3/TRBV12-4
TGTGCCAGCAGTTTGGGGAACTACGAGCAGTACTTC CASSLGNYEQYF NA TRBJ2-7 many TRBV12-3/TRBV12-4
TGCAGTGCTAGAGATTCAGGGGTCGGCTATGGCTACACCTTC CSARDSGVGYGYTF NA TRBJ1-2 few TRBV20-1
TGTGCCAGCAGCGAGAGAGGGCAACTTGCCTACGAGCAGTACTTC CASSERGQLAYEQYF NA TRBJ2-7 many TRBV13
TGCGCCAGCAGCTTCCCGGACAGGGGTGGTTCTGAAGCTTTCTTT CASSFPDRGGSEAFF TRBD1 TRBJ1-1 many TRBV5-1
TGCAGTGCTAGATCTGAAGGGGGTGGTTCCCTCTACGAGCAGTACTTC CSARSEGGGSLYEQYF NA TRBJ2-7 many TRBV20-1
TGTGCCTGGAGTGGGACTAGCAACTACGAGCAGTACTTC CAWSGTSNYEQYF TRBD2 TRBJ2-7 few TRBV30
TGTGCCAGCAGTTCAGGGGACGGTATTAGTTACAATGAGCAGTTCTTC CASSSGDGISYNEQFF NA TRBJ2-1 many TRBV12-3/TRBV12-4
TGTGCCAGCTCACCGAGAGAGACAGGGCTAGACTACGAGCAGTACTTC CASSPRETGLDYEQYF TRBD1 TRBJ2-7 once TRBV18
TGTGCCAGCAGCCAGGACAGTGGGGGGACCCAGTACTTC CASSQDSGGTQYF NA TRBJ2-5 few TRBV12-3/TRBV12-4
TGTGCCAGCAGCTTGCCTATAGGACCTTACAATGAGCAGTTCTTC CASSLPIGPYNEQFF NA TRBJ2-1 few TRBV5-8
TGTGCCTGGAGTTCCGGGGTTGGAAATCAGCCCCAGCATTTT CAWSSGVGNQPQHF NA TRBJ1-5 many TRBV30
TGCAGCGTTCGGCCGGACAGTTACTCCTACAATGAGCAGTTCTTC CSVRPDSYSYNEQFF NA TRBJ2-1 many TRBV29-1
TGTGCCAGCAGCTTAGCCCGACTAGCGTGGGGGGAGCTGTTTTTT CASSLARLAWGELFF TRBD2 TRBJ2-2 few TRBV7-2
TGTGCCAGCAGTTCCCTTCTAGCGATCCCGGAGGTCAATGAGCAGTTCTTC CASSSLLAIPEVNEQFF NA TRBJ2-1 many TRBV27